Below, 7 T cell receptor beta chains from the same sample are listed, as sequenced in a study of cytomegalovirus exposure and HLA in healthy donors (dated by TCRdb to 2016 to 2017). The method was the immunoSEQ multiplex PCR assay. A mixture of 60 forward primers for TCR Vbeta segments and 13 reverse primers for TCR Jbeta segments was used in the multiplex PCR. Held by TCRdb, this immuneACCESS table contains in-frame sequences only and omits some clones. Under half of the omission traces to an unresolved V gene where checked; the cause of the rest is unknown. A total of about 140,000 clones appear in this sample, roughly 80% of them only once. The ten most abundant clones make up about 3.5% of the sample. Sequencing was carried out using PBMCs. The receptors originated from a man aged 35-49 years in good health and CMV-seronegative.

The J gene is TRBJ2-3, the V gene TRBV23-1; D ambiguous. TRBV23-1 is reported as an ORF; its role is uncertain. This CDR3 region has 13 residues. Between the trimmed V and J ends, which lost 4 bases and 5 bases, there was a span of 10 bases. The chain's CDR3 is CASSLPGRDTQYF. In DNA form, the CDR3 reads TGCGCCAGCAGTCTTCCAGGCAGAGATACGCAGTATTTT.

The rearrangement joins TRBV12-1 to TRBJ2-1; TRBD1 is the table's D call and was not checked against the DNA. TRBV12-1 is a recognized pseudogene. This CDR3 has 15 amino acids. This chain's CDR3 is CASSFGTGDRNEQFF. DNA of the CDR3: TGTGCCAGCAGCTTCGGGACAGGGGATCGTAATGAGCAGTTCTTC.

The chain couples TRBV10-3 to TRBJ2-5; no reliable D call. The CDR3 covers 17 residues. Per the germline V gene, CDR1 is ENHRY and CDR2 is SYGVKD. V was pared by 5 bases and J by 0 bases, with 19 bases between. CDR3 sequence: CAISRDLPGPHQETQYF. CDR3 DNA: TGTGCCATCAGTCGAGATCTTCCGGGTCCCCACCAAGAGACCCAGTACTTC.

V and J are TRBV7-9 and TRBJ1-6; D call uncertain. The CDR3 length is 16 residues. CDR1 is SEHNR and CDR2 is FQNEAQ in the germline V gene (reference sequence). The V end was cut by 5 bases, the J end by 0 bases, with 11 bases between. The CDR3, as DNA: TGTGCCAGCAGCAGTACTGGGAGCTCCTATAATTCACCCCTCCACTTT. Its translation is CASSSTGSSYNSPLHF.

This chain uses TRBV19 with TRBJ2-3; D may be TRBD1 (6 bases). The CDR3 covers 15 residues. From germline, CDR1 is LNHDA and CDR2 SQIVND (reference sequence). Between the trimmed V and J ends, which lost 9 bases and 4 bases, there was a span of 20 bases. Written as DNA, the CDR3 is TGTGCCAGCAAAGACAGGCCCTCTCTCTCAGATACGCAGTATTTT. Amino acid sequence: CASKDRPSLSDTQYF.

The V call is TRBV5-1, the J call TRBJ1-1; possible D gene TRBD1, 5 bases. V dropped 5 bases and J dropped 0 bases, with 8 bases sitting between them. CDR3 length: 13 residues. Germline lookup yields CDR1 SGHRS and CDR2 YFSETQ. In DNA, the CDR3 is TGCGCCAGCAGGAGACAGATGAACACTGAAGCTTTCTTT. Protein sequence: CASRRQMNTEAFF. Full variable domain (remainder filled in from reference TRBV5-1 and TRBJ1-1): KAGVTQTPRYLIKTRGQQVTLSCSPISGHRSVSWYQQTPGQGLQFLFEYFSETQRNKGNFPGRFSGRQFSNSRSEMNVSTLELGDSALYLCASRRQMNTEAFFGQGTRLTVV.

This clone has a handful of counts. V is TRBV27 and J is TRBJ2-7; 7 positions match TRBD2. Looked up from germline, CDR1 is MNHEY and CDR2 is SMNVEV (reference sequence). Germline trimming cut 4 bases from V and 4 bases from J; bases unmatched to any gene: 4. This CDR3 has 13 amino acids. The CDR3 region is CASSWTRSYEQYF. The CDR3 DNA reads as TGTGCCAGCAGTTGGACTAGATCGTACGAGCAGTACTTC.